The T cell receptor (beta chain) described here comes from a study of Graves' ophthalmopathy and Graves' hyperthyroidism. Investigators amplified TCR beta CDR3 regions from RNA transcripts. First-round RT-PCR used HTBI primers; second-round multiplex PCR followed. TCRdb ran MiXCR on the multiplex PCR reads and lists one entry per CDR3 protein. The table has 600,000 to 700,000 distinct CDR3 sequences, 35% to 45% seen once. V was clipped by 4 bases and J by 2 bases; unmatched bases: 9. This CDR3 region has 16 residues. Germline V gene lookup returns CDR1 SGHVS and CDR2 FNYEAQ. The chain links TRBV7-6 to TRBJ2-7, with 9 bases that match TRBD1. The sequencing sample was made of peripheral blood. The sequence came from an adult man with Graves' ophthalmopathy. The CDR3 spells CASSSSTGGLPYEQYF. Written as DNA, the CDR3 is TGTGCCAGCAGCTCCTCGACAGGGGGGCTACCCTACGAGCAGTACTTC.